The source of this T cell receptor beta chain is a study of T-cell memory formation after mild COVID-19. Findings of the study overall: Contracting CD4+ clones sat mainly in CM and EM; CD8+ in EMRA.

Each CDR3 protein gets one entry after TCRdb re-called the 5' RACE reads with MiXCR. The sample carries approximately 400,000 distinct CDR3 sequences, about a sixth recorded once. As to this clonotype: Its target is unknown.

The CDR3 extends over 14 amino acids. Trimming pared 4 bases from V and 6 bases from J, leaving 16 bases between. CDR1 and CDR2 (germline): MGHRA, YSYEKL. The clonotype originates from a man aged 18 to 30 who had mild COVID-19 (a few samples of this study predate the infection). Cell type and time point are not known. The chain links TRBV4-1 to TRBJ2-7, with D perhaps matching TRBD1 (7 bases). Sequencing input: PBMCs or a T cell subset sorted from them (not recorded which). The CDR3 spells CASSRTGAGGEQYV. In DNA form, the CDR3 reads TGCGCCAGCAGCCGCACAGGGGCCGGGGGCGAGCAGTACGTC.